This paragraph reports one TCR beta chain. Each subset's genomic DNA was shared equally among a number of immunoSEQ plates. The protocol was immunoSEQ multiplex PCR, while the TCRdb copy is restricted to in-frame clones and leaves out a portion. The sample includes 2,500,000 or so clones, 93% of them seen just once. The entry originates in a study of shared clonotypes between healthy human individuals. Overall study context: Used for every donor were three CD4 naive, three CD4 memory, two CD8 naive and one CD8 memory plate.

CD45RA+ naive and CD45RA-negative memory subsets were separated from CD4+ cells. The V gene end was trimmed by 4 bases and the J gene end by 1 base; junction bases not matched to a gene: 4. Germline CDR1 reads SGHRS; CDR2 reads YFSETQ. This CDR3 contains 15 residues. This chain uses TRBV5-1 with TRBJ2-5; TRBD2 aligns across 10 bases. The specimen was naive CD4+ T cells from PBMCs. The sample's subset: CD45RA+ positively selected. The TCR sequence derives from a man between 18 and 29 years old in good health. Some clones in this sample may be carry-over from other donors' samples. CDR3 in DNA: TGCGCCAGCAGCCCCACTAGCGGGATCCAAGAGACCCAGTACTTC. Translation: CASSPTSGIQETQYF.